The entry below describes one TCR beta chain. The antigen is not known. The data derive from a study of radiotherapy plus CTLA-4 blockade in lung cancer. Profiled with immunoSEQ multiplex PCR; TCRdb holds only in-frame clones, not every one. The sample lists 40,000 to 60,000 clones, 86% seen once, with about a sixth in the top ten. Study findings and constraints: TCR clones originating in tumors grew in number in blood after radiotherapy plus ipilimumab.

The CDR3 runs 16 residues. V lost 6 bases and J lost 7, with 22 bases in between. Germline lookup yields CDR1 KGHSH and CDR2 LQKENI. This sequence originates from a human donor with non-small cell lung cancer that progressed on radiotherapy plus ipilimumab. Some clones in this sample may be carry-over from other donors' samples. Source: peripheral blood, taken from a patient treated with radiotherapy plus ipilimumab. The chain joins TRBV18 to TRBJ1-3, with a tentative D call TRBD1 (6 bases). Here the CDR3 DNA reads TGTGCCAGCTCCCCGTACACGTGGGGGCCAGGGAACACCATATATTTT. Protein sequence: CASSPYTWGPGNTIYF.